This TCR beta chain was found in a study of post-analysis software for immune sequencing data (dated by TCRdb to about 2015). Describing the broader study: Recorded disease courses included relapsing-remitting, secondary progressive and progressive-relapsing multiple sclerosis, with some patients lacking subtype annotation. A subset of samples was prepared in parallel using single-end sample barcoding, then pooled and co-amplified after Illumina adapter ligation. Patient repertoires were compared against roughly 12 previously published healthy control repertoires from donors aged 6 to 25 years.

Points on this clonotype: What this receptor recognizes is not known. Nothing much larger sits one base from this clone, and base qualities are not available.

What the research found in general, with its limitations: Strong co-clustering of samples prepared in the same batch was shown by direct clustering with F measure, prompting a batch-effect correction. Several TRBV segments, including TRBV5-6, TRBV5-1 and TRBV20-1, were significantly more frequent in patients than controls. The control group was slightly older than the multiple sclerosis patient group. Normalized Chao1 diversity was significantly lower in multiple sclerosis patients than controls, suggesting substantial peripheral T-cell clonal expansion.

Libraries were constructed by PCR. The run used an Illumina HiSeq 2500. To reduce PCR and sequencing biases, unique molecular identifiers were incorporated into the TCR beta cDNA libraries. Per 1 to 10 million input T cells, approximately 500,000 cDNA molecules were obtained, such that each molecule approximated one T cell. The same protocol used for the earlier healthy control dataset was applied to prepare and sequence the patient libraries. Within a given batch, samples were prepared together, multiplexed and sequenced on the same HiSeq lane. Per the original workflow: Raw barcoded reads were processed with MIGEC, discarding single-read molecular identifier groups before consensus assembly and CDR3 extraction. VDJtools was used for post-analysis of the clonotype tables, and diversity was normalized by down-sampling every dataset to the size of the smallest sample. To correct batch-related cross-sample contamination, repertoire overlap clustering matched CDR3 amino acid sequences but not nucleotide sequences. TCRdb reworked the public reads: Q25 trimming with fastp, MiXCR clone assembly, productive beta chains retained. Every entry covers one CDR3 protein and lists the most common genes and DNA from its rows. The V and J calls, along with clone size, are taken from TCRdb and not from the paper's own processing. For this sample the table gives under 650,000 distinct CDR3 sequences, of which roughly 46% were detected only once. The ten largest clones take up about 1.8% of the sample.

CDR1 and CDR2 were assigned from the germline V gene (reference sequence) as SEHNR and FQNEAQ. V lost 5 bases and J lost 4 bases, and the count of bases not matched to a germline gene is 10. There are 15 amino acids in the CDR3, from cysteine to phenylalanine inclusive. Only the CDR3 DNA is retained, 45 bases long and in frame from the first base. To demonstrate the VDJtools post-analysis software, the study profiled TCR beta repertoires from the peripheral blood of 10 to 15 young patients with multiple sclerosis. The multiple sclerosis patients were children and adolescents between roughly 6 and 16 years of age.

This clonotype was obtained from a girl between 10 and 17 years old with multiple sclerosis. In this chain, TRBV7-9 is recombined with TRBJ1-2, and 7 junction bases match TRBD1. The sample was blood. The sequenced DNA is TGTGCCAGCAGCCCTTTATCAGGGGGATCCTATGGCTACACCTTC. The translation is CASSPLSGGSYGYTF. When the CDR3 is completed using the reference TRBV7-9 and TRBJ1-2 genes on either side, the full variable domain is DTGVSQNPRHKITKRGQNVTFRCDPISEHNRLYWYRQTLGQGPEFLTYFQNEAQLEKSRLLSDRFSAERPKGSFSTLEIQRTEQGDSAMYLCASSPLSGGSYGYTFGSGTRLTVV.